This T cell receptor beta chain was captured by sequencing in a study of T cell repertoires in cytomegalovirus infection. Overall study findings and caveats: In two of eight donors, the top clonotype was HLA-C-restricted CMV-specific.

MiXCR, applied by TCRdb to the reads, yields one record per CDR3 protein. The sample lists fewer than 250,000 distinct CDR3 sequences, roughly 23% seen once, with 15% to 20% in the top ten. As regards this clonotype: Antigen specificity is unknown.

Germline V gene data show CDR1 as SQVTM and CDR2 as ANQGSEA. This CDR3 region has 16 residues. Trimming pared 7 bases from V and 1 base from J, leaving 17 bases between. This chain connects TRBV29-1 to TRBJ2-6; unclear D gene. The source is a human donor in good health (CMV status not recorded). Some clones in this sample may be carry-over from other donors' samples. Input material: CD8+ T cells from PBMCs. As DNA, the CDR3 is TGCAGCGCTAAAGGGCCCGACGAATCTGGGGCCAACGTCCTGACTTTC. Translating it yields CSAKGPDESGANVLTF.